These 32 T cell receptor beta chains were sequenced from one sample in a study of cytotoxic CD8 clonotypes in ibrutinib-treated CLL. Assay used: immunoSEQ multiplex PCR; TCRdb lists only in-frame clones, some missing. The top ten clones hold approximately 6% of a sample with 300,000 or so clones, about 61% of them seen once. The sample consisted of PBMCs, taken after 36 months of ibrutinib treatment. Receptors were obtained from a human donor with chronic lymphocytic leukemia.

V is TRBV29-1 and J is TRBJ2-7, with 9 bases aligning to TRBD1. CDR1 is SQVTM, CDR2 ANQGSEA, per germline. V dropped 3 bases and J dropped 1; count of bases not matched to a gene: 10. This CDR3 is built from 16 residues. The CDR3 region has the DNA TGCAGCGTTGATGTATTTGGGGACAGGGAGTCCTACGAGCAGTACTTC. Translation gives CSVDVFGDRESYEQYF.

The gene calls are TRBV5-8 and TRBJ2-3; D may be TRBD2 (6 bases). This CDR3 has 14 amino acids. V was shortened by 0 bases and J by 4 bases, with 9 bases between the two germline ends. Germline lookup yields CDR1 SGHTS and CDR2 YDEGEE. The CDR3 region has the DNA TGTGCCAGCAGCTTGGCTAGCGTTGCAGATACGCAGTATTTT. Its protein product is CASSLASVADTQYF.

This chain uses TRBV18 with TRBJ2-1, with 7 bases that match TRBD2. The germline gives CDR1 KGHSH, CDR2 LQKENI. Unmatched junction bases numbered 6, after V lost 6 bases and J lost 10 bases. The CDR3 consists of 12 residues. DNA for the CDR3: TGTGCCAGCTCCGTCGGACTAGGGGAGCAGTTCTTC. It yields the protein CASSVGLGEQFF.

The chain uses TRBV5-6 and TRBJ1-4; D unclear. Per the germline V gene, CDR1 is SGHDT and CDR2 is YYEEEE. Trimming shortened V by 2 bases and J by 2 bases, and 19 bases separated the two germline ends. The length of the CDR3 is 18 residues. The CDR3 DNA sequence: TGTGCCAGCAGCTTCAGAGGCCCGACGACCCCCACTAATGAAAAACTGTTTTTT. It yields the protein CASSFRGPTTPTNEKLFF. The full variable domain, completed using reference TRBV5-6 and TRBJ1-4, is DAGVTQSPTHLIKTRGQQVTLRCSPKSGHDTVSWYQQALGQGPQFIFQYYEEEERQRGNFPDRFSGHQFPNYSSELNVNALLLGDSALYLCASSFRGPTTPTNEKLFFGSGTQLSVL.

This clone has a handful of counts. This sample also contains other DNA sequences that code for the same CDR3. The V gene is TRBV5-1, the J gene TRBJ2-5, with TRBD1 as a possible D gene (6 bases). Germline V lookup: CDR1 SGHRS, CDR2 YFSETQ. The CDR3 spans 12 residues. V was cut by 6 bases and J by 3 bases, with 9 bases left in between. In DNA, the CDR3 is TGCGCCAGCACCAGGGGCGAAGAGACCCAGTACTTC. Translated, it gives CASTRGEETQYF.

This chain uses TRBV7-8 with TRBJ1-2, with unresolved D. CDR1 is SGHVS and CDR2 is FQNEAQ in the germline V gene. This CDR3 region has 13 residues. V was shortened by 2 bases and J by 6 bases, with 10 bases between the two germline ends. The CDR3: CASSLWVGHGYTF. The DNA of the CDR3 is TGTGCCAGCAGCTTATGGGTAGGGCATGGCTACACCTTC.

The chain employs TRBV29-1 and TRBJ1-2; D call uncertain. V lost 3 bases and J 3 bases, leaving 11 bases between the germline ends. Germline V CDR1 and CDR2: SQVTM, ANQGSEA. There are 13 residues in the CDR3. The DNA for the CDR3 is TGCAGCGTTGACACAGTTTTGGACTATGGCTACACCTTC. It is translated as CSVDTVLDYGYTF.

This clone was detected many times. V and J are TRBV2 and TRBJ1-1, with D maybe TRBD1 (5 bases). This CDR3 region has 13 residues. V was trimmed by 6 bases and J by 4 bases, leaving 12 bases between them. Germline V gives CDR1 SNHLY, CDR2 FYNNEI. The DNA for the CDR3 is TGTGCCAGCAGACTGGATGGGGGCACTGAAGCTTTCTTT. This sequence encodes CASRLDGGTEAFF. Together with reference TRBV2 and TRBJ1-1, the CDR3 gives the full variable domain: EPEVTQTPSHQVTQMGQEVILRCVPISNHLYFYWYRQILGQKVEFLVSFYNNEISEKSEIFDDQFSVERPDGSNFTLKIRSTKLEDSAMYFCASRLDGGTEAFFGQGTRLTVV.

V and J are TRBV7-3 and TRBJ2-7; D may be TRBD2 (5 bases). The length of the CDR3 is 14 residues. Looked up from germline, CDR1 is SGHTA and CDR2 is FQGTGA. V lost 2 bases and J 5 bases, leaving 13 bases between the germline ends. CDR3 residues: CASSLGPEANEQYF. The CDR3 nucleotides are TGTGCCAGCAGCTTAGGACCGGAGGCCAACGAGCAGTACTTC. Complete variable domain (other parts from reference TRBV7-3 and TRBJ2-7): GAGVSQTPSNKVTEKGKYVELRCDPISGHTALYWYRQSLGQGPEFLIYFQGTGAADDSGLPNDRFFAVRPEGSVSTLKIQRTERGDSAVYLCASSLGPEANEQYFGPGTRLTVT.

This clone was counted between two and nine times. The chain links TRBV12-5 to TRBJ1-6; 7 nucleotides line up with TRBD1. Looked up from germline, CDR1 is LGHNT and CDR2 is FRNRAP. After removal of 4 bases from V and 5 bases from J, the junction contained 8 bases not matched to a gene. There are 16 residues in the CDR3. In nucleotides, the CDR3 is TGTGCTAGTGGTTGGGGGGTGACAGGGCATAATTCACCCCTCCACTTT. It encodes CASGWGVTGHNSPLHF.

This CDR3 is CASSHTSGMGGEQFF. In DNA form, the CDR3 reads TGCGCCAGCAGCCATACTAGCGGGATGGGCGGAGAGCAGTTCTTC. The chain is built from TRBV4-3 and TRBJ2-1; 10 bases match TRBD2. V lost 3 bases, J lost 10 bases, and 9 bases stayed unmatched. Germline CDR1 is LGHNA and CDR2 is YSLEER. The CDR3 consists of 15 residues.

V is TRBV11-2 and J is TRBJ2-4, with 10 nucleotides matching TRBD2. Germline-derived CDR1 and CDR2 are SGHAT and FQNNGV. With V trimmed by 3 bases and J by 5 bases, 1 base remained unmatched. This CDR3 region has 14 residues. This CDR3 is CASSLLAGENIQYF. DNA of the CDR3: TGTGCCAGCAGCTTGCTAGCGGGAGAAAACATTCAGTACTTC.

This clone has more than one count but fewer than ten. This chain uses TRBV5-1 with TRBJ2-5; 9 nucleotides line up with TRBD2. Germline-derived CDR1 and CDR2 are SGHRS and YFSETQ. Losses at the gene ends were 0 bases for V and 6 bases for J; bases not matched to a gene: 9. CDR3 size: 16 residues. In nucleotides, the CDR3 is TGCGCCAGCAGCTTGGCCTTTAGCGGGGGCGGGAAGACCCAGTACTTC. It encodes CASSLAFSGGGKTQYF.

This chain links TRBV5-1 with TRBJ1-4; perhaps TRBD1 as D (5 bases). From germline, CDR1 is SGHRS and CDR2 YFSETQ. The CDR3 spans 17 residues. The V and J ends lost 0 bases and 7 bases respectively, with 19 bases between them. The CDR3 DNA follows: TGCGCCAGCAGCTTGGGGGCAGGGATTGGAGCTAGTGAAAAACTGTTTTTT. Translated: CASSLGAGIGASEKLFF.

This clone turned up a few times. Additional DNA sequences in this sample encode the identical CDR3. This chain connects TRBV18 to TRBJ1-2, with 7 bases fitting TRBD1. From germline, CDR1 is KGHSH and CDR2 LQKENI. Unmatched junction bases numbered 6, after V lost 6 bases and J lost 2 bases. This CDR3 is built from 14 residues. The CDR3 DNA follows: TGTGCCAGCTCCCCCTCGGGACAGAACTATGGCTACACCTTC. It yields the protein CASSPSGQNYGYTF.

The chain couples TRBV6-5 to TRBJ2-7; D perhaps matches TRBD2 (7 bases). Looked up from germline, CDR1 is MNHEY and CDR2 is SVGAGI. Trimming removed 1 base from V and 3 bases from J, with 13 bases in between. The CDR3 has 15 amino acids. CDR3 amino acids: CASSYWGGRGYEQYF. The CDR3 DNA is TGTGCCAGCAGTTACTGGGGGGGCAGGGGCTACGAGCAGTACTTC.

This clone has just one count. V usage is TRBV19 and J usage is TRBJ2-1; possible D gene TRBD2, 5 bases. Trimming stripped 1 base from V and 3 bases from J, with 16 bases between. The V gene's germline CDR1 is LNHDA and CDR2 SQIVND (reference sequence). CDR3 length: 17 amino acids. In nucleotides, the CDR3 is TGTGCCAGTAGTATAGTAAAGGACGGCCGGGGCTACAATGAGCAGTTCTTC. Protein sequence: CASSIVKDGRGYNEQFF. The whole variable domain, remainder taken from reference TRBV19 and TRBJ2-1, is DGGITQSPKYLFRKEGQNVTLSCEQNLNHDAMYWYRQDPGQGLRLIYYSQIVNDFQKGDIAEGYSVSREKKESFPLTVTSAQKNPTAFYLCASSIVKDGRGYNEQFFGPGTRLTVL.

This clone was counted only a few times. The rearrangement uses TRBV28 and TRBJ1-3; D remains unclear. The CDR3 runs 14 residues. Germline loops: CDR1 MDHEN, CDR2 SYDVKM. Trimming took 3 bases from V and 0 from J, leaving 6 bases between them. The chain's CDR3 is CASSFGSSGNTIYF. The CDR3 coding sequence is TGTGCCAGCAGTTTTGGGAGCTCTGGAAACACCATATATTTT.

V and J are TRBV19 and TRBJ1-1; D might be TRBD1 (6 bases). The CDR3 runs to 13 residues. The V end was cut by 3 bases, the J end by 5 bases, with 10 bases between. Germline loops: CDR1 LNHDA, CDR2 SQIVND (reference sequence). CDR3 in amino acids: CASSITGLTEAFF. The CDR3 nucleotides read TGTGCCAGTAGTATTACAGGGTTAACTGAAGCTTTCTTT.

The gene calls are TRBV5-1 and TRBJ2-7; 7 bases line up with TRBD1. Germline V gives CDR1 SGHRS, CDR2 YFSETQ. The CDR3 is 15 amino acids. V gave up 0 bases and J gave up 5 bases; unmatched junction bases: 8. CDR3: CASSLGQGVNNEQYF. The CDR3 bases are TGCGCCAGCAGCTTGGGGCAGGGGGTCAACAACGAGCAGTACTTC.

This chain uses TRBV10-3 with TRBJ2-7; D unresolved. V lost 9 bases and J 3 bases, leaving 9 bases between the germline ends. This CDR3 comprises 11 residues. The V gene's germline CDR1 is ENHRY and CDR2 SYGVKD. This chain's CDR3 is CAIRTDYEQYF. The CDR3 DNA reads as TGTGCCATACGGACGGACTACGAGCAGTACTTC.

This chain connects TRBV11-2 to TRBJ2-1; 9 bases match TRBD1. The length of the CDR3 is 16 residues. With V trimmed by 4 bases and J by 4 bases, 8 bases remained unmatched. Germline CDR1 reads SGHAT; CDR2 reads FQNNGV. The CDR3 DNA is TGTGCCAGCAGCTCCTCAAAAGGGACAGGGTACAATGAGCAGTTCTTC. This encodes CASSSSKGTGYNEQFF.

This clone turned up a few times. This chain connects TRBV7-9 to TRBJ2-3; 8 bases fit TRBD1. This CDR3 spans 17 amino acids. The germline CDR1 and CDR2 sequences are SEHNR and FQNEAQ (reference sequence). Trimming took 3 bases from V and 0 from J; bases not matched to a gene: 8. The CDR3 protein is CASSFSGQGGSTDTQYF. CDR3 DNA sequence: TGTGCCAGCAGCTTCTCAGGACAGGGTGGCAGCACAGATACGCAGTATTTT.

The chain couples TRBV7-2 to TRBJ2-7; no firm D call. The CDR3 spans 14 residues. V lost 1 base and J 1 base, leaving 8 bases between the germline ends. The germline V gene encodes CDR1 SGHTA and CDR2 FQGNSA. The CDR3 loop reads CASSLGLLSYEQYF. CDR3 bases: TGTGCCAGCAGCTTAGGACTCCTTTCCTACGAGCAGTACTTC. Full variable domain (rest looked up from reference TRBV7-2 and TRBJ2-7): GAGVSQSPSNKVTEKGKDVELRCDPISGHTALYWYRQSLGQGLEFLIYFQGNSAPDKSGLPSDRFSAERTGGSVSTLTIQRTQQEDSAVYLCASSLGLLSYEQYFGPGTRLTVT.

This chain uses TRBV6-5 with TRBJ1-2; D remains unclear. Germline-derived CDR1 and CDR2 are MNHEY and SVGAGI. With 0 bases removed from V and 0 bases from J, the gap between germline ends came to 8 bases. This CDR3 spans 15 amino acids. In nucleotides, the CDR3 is TGTGCCAGCAGTTACTCCCTGTGGACTAACTATGGCTACACCTTC. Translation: CASSYSLWTNYGYTF.

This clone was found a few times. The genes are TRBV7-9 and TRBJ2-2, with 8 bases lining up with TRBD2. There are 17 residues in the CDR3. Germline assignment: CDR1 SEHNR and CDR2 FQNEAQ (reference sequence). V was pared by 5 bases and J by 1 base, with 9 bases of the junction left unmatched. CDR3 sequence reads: CASSHFGAGVNTGELFF. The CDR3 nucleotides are TGTGCCAGCAGCCACTTCGGAGCGGGGGTGAACACCGGGGAGCTGTTTTTT.

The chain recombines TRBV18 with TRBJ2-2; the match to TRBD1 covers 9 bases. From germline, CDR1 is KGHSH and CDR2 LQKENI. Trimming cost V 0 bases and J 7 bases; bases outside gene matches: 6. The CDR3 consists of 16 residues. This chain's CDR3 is CASSPPGQGRSGELFF. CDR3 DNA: TGTGCCAGCTCACCACCGGGACAGGGTAGAAGCGGGGAGCTGTTTTTT.

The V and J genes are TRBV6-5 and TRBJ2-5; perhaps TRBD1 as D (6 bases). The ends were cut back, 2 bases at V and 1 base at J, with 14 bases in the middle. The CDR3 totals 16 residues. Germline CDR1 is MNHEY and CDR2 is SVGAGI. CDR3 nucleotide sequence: TGTGCCAGCAGTTACGGTTTCAGGGGCGGCCAAGAGACCCAGTACTTC. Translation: CASSYGFRGGQETQYF.

The CDR3, as DNA: TGTGCCAGCTCACCATGGGAGGGGCTGGACTATGGCTACACCTTC. Amino acid sequence: CASSPWEGLDYGYTF. The chain has TRBV18 and TRBJ1-2, with TRBD1 as a possible D gene (5 bases). The CDR3 is 15 residues long. Trimming took 2 bases from V and 3 from J, leaving 13 bases between them. Germline assignment: CDR1 KGHSH and CDR2 LQKENI.

CDR3 bases: TGTGCCAGCAGGCCTGGACAGAAAATGCTACCTTTATATGGCTACACCTTC. Amino acids: CASRPGQKMLPLYGYTF. The gene calls are TRBV2 and TRBJ1-2; D might be TRBD1 (6 bases). The CDR3 loop spans 17 amino acids. V shed 6 bases and J shed 5 bases, with 25 bases lying between them. CDR1 and CDR2 from the germline V gene are SNHLY and FYNNEI. Filled out from reference TRBV2 and TRBJ1-2, the complete variable domain reads EPEVTQTPSHQVTQMGQEVILRCVPISNHLYFYWYRQILGQKVEFLVSFYNNEISEKSEIFDDQFSVERPDGSNFTLKIRSTKLEDSAMYFCASRPGQKMLPLYGYTFGSGTRLTVV.

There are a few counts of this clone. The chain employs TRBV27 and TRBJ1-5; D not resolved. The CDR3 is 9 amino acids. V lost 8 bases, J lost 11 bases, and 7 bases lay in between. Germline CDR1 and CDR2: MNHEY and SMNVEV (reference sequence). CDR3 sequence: CASGRAQHF. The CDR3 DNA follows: TGTGCCAGCGGCCGGGCCCAGCATTTT.

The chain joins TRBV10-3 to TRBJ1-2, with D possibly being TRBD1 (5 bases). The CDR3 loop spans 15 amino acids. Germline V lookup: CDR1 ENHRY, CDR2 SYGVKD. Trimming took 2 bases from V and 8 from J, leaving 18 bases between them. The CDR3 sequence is CAISEGPAGFAGYTF. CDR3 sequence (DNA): TGTGCCATCAGTGAGGGCCCGGCAGGGTTCGCGGGCTACACCTTC.